Below are 2 T cell receptor beta chains sequenced from a single sample in a study of T-cell reconstitution after alpha-beta-depleted transplantation in children listed by TCRdb under 2016. The library was made by PCR. Instrument on record: Illumina HiSeq 2500. TCR libraries were prepared with molecular barcoding, using unique molecular identifiers to normalize TCRbeta repertoire quantification. Starting from the raw public reads, TCRdb applied fastp trimming at Q25, assembled clones with MiXCR and retained in-frame beta chains. Each entry merges the rows of one CDR3 protein and shows their most common DNA and genes. A total of some 300,000 distinct CDR3 sequences appear in this sample, 9.5% to 13% of them only once. The leading ten clones occupy over 6% of the sample. In the paper's terms, the treatment or condition label means: allogeneic hematopoietic cell transplantation with graft depleted of TCRalphabeta T cells and CD19 B cells.

Sequenced here: PBMCs, sampled before TCRalphabeta/CD19-depleted stem cell transplant. The receptors derive from a boy younger than two with acute myeloid leukemia, due to receive a stem cell transplant.

The chain is built from TRBV19 and TRBJ2-1; D unclear. V was cut by 3 bases and J by 9 bases, with 6 bases left in between. The CDR3 length is 11 residues. Germline CDR1 and CDR2: LNHDA and SQIVND (reference sequence). The CDR3 nucleotides read TGTGCCAGTAGTATCTCGACTGAGCAGTTCTTC. Translated, it gives CASSISTEQFF. Drawing the rest from reference TRBV19 and TRBJ2-1, the complete variable domain is DGGITQSPKYLFRKEGQNVTLSCEQNLNHDAMYWYRQDPGQGLRLIYYSQIVNDFQKGDIAEGYSVSREKKESFPLTVTSAQKNPTAFYLCASSISTEQFFGPGTRLTVL.

This clonotype was seen repeatedly, ten times or more. V is TRBV30 and J is TRBJ2-7; TRBD2 is a possible D gene (6 bases). V was shortened by 2 bases and J by 6 bases, with 14 bases between the two germline ends. Germline V gene data show CDR1 as GTSNPN and CDR2 as SVGIG (reference sequence). The CDR3 extends over 13 amino acids. For the CDR3, the DNA is TGTGCCTGGAGTAAGCGGGCCGCCGGCGAGCAGTACTTC. Translation: CAWSKRAAGEQYF.